This TCR beta chain was found in a study of shared clonotypes between healthy human individuals. The germline CDR1 and CDR2 sequences are GTSNPN and SVGIG (reference sequence). This CDR3 contains 14 residues. This clone was seen once. Execution of the assay was at deep level. Assay: immunoSEQ multiplex PCR; the TCRdb copy retains only in-frame clones and omits some. The data show more than 150,000 clones, 85% to 95% seen once. The source of this sequence is a woman between 25 and 40 years old in good health. What was sequenced was naive CD4+ T cells sorted from blood. The subset denotes: CD45RA+ positively selected. This rearrangement joins TRBV30 to TRBJ1-6, with TRBD1 matching over 7 bases. DNA of the CDR3: TGTGCACGAACAGGGGCTCTGGAGAATTCACCCCTCCACTTT. Translating gives CARTGALENSPLHF.